A selection of T cell receptor beta chains follows, all from one sample in a study of CD8+CD57+ T cells in acquired aplastic anemia. TCRdb recomputed calls from the reads with MiXCR, one row per CDR3 protein. The repertoire has around 430,000 distinct CDR3 sequences, 25% to 40% of them found once; the top ten carry less than 1%. The specimen was sorted CD4+, CD8+, or CD8+CD57+ T cells (not recorded which) from PBMCs. These receptors came from a human donor with aplastic anemia. The CDR3 runs from the conserved cysteine through the conserved F or W. D genes are given only for firm matches. The listing skips clone size in some rows; elsewhere it reads once, few, many or a size class.

>-|-|TRBV24-1|TRBJ1-1
CATSESGNTEAFF
TGTGCCACCAGTGAAAGCGGCAACACTGAAGCTTTCTTT
>-|many|TRBV24-1|TRBJ2-1
CATSERGEQFF
TGTGCCACCAGTGAGCGGGGTGAGCAGTTCTTC
>-|-|TRBV6-1|TRBJ1-5
CAGSVGGWQPQHF
TGTGCCGGCAGTGTAGGGGGATGGCAGCCCCAGCATTTT
>TRBD1|few|TRBV25-1|TRBJ1-1
CASSSPSRTGPMNTEAFF
TGTGCCAGCAGTTCCCCTTCTCGGACAGGCCCAATGAACACTGAAGCTTTCTTT
>-|-|TRBV5-1|TRBJ2-6
CASSLNGEIGGSGANVLTF
TGCGCCAGCAGCTTGAATGGTGAGATCGGAGGCTCTGGGGCCAACGTCCTGACTTTC
>TRBD2|many|TRBV2|TRBJ2-7
CASRQTSGGSYEQYF
TGTGCCAGCAGACAGACTAGCGGAGGCTCCTACGAGCAGTACTTC
>TRBD1|few|TRBV12-3/TRBV12-4|TRBJ1-6
CASSPSRTGYNSPLHF
TGTGCCAGCAGTCCCTCCCGGACAGGGTATAATTCACCCCTCCACTTT
>-|-|TRBV12-5|TRBJ2-1
CATNGRMANEQFF
TGTGCTACTAATGGGAGGATGGCTAATGAGCAGTTCTTC
>-|many|TRBV7-2|TRBJ2-3
CASSPIARDTQYF
TGTGCCAGCAGCCCTATAGCAAGGGATACGCAGTATTTT
>TRBD1|once|TRBV27|TRBJ2-1
CASFPWGQGGTEQFF
TGTGCCAGCTTCCCTTGGGGACAGGGGGGTACTGAGCAGTTCTTC
>-|few|TRBV10-3|TRBJ2-7
CASSQGNAYEQYF
TGTGCCAGCAGCCAGGGAAATGCCTACGAGCAGTACTTC
>TRBD1|-|TRBV2|TRBJ2-4
CASSGPGTGLIQYF
TGTGCCAGCAGTGGGCCCGGGACAGGGCTCATTCAGTACTTC
>TRBD2|-|TRBV19|TRBJ2-1
CASRWTSLPLQFF
TGTGCCAGTAGGTGGACTAGCCTACCTCTGCAGTTCTTC
>-|few|TRBV28|TRBJ2-7
CASSLFGAGDHEQYF
TGTGCCAGCAGTTTATTTGGGGCAGGTGATCACGAGCAGTACTTC
>-|-|TRBV5-6|TRBJ1-4
CASSLTGGAGEKLFF
TGTGCCAGCAGCTTAACAGGTGGGGCTGGTGAAAAACTGTTTTTT
>TRBD1|-|TRBV6-1|TRBJ1-5
CASSERAGGGNQPQHF
TGTGCCAGCAGTGAAAGGGCAGGGGGGGGCAATCAGCCCCAGCATTTT
>-|-|TRBV30|TRBJ2-7
CAWSVSGSRYEQYF
TGTGCCTGGAGTGTGTCCGGGAGTAGGTACGAGCAGTACTTC
>-|once|TRBV27|TRBJ1-2
CASGQGEGYGYTF
TGTGCCAGCGGTCAGGGTGAGGGCTATGGCTACACCTTC
>-|few|TRBV6-2/TRBV6-3|TRBJ1-2
CASSIQGHGYTF
TGTGCCAGCAGTATCCAAGGGCATGGCTACACCTTC
>-|-|TRBV10-3|TRBJ1-6
CAISGGGSGIESPLHF
TGTGCCATCAGTGGAGGGGGGAGCGGGATTGAATCACCCCTCCACTTT
>-|-|TRBV6-5|TRBJ1-1
CASSFGRTMNTEAFF
TGTGCCAGCAGTTTTGGAAGGACAATGAACACTGAAGCTTTCTTT
>TRBD2|few|TRBV20-1|TRBJ2-3
CSASPASGTSTDTQYF
TGCAGTGCTAGCCCCGCTAGCGGTACTAGCACAGATACGCAGTATTTT
>TRBD1|many|TRBV11-2|TRBJ2-7
CASSYQTGREQYF
TGTGCCAGCAGCTACCAGACAGGGCGGGAGCAGTACTTC